This T cell receptor (beta chain) was found in a study of blood T cell repertoires in COVID-19. Unmatched junction bases numbered 8, after V lost 4 bases and J lost 3 bases. CDR1 and CDR2 (germline): MNHEY, SVGAGI. The CDR3 sequence is 15 residues long. TCRdb's table, derived via immunoSEQ multiplex PCR, lists solely in-frame clones and lacks some. The table lists about 200,000 clones, 83% of them singletons. This chain connects TRBV6-5 to TRBJ1-1; TRBD1 matches 7 bases. The sequenced sample was PBMCs or T cells enriched from blood (not recorded which). The TCR was taken from a woman aged 45 to 65 who had been exposed to COVID-19. This CDR3 reads CASSSLQGSYTEAFF. The CDR3 nucleotides are TGTGCCAGCAGTTCTCTACAGGGGTCATACACTGAAGCTTTCTTT.